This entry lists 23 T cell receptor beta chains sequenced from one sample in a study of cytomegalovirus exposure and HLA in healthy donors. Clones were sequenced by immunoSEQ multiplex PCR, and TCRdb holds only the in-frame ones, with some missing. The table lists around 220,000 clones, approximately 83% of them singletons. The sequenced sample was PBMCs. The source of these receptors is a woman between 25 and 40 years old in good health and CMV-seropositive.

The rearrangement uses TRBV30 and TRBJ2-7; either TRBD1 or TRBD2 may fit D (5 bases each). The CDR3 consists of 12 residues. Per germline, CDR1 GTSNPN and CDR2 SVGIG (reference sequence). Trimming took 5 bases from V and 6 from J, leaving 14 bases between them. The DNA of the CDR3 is TGTGCCTGGGGGGCTTTTGGGACCGAGCAGTACTTC. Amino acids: CAWGAFGTEQYF.

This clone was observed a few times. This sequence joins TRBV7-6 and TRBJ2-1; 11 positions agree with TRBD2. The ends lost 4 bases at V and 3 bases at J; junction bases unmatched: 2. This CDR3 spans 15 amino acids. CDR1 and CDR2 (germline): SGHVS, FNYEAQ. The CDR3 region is CASSSLAGDYNEQFF. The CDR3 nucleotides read TGTGCCAGCAGCTCACTAGCGGGGGACTACAATGAGCAGTTCTTC. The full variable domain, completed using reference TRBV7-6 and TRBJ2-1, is GAGVSQSPRYKVTKRGQDVALRCDPISGHVSLYWYRQALGQGPEFLTYFNYEAQQDKSGLPNDRFSAERPEGSISTLTIQRTEQRDSAMYRCASSSLAGDYNEQFFGPGTRLTVL.

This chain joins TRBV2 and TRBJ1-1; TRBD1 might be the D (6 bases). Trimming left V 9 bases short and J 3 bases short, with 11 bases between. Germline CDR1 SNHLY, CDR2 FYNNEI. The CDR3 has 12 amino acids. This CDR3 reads CASHTGYTEAFF. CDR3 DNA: TGTGCCAGTCATACAGGGTACACTGAAGCTTTCTTT.

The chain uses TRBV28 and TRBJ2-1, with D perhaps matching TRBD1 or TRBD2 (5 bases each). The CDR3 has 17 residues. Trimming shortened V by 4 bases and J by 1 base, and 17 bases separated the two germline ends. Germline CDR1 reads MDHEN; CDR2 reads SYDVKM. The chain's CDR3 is CASSSGPKRRSYNEQFF. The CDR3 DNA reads TGTGCCAGCAGTTCGGGGCCCAAACGGAGATCCTACAATGAGCAGTTCTTC.

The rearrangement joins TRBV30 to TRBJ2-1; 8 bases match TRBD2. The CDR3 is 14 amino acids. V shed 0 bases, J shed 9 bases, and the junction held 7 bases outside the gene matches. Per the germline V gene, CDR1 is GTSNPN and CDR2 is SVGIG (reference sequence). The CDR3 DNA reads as TGTGCCTGGAGTGTATTAGCGGGACGAGGTGAGCAGTTCTTC. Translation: CAWSVLAGRGEQFF. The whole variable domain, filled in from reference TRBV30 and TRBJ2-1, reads SQTIHQWPATLVQPVGSPLSLECTVEGTSNPNLYWYRQAAGRGLQLLFYSVGIGQISSEVPQNLSASRPQDRQFILSSKKLLLSDSGFYLCAWSVLAGRGEQFFGPGTRLTVL.

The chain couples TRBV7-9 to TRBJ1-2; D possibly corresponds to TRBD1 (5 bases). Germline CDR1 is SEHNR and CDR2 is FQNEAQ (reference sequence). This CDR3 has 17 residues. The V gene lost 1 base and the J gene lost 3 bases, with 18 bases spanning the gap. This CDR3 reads CASSLGLGTPGYYGYTF. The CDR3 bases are TGTGCCAGCAGCTTAGGATTAGGGACCCCCGGGTACTATGGCTACACCTTC. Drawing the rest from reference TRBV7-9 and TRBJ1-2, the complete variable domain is DTGVSQNPRHKITKRGQNVTFRCDPISEHNRLYWYRQTLGQGPEFLTYFQNEAQLEKSRLLSDRFSAERPKGSFSTLEIQRTEQGDSAMYLCASSLGLGTPGYYGYTFGSGTRLTVV.

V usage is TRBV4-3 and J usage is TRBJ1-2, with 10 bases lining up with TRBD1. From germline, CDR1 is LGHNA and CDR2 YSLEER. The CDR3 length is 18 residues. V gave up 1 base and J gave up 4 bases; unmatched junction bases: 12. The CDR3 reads CASSQATGTGVSFYGYTF. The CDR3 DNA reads TGCGCCAGCAGCCAAGCAACCGGGACAGGGGTCTCGTTCTATGGCTACACCTTC.

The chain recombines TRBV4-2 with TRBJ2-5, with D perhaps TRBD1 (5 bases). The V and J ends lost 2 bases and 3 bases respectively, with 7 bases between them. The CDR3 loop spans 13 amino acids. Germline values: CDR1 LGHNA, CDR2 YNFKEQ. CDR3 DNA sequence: TGTGCCAGCAGCCAAAAAGGGGAAGAGACCCAGTACTTC. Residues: CASSQKGEETQYF.

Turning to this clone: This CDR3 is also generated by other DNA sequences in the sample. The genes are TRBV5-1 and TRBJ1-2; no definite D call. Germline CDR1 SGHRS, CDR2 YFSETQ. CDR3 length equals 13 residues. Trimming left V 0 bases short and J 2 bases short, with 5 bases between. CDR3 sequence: CASSLGSNYGYTF. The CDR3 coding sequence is TGCGCCAGCAGCTTGGGGTCGAACTATGGCTACACCTTC.

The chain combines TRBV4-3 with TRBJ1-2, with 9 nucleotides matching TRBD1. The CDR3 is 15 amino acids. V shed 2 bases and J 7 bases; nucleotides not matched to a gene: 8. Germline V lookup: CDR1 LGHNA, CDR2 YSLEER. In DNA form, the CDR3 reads TGCGCCAGCAGCCAAAACCGGGACAGGGTCATTGGCTACACCTTC. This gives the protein CASSQNRDRVIGYTF.

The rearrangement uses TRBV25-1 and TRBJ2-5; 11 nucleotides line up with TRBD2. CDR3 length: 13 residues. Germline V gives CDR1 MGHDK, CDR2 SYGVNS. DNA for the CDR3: TGTGCTACACCACTAGCGGGAGAAGAGACCCAGTACTTC. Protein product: CATPLAGEETQYF.

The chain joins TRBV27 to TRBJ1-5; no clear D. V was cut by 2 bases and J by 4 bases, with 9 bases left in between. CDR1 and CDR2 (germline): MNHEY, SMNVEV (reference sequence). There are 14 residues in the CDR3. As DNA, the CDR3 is TGTGCCAGCAGTTTACGGGCGGGTAATCAGCCCCAGCATTTT. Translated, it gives CASSLRAGNQPQHF.

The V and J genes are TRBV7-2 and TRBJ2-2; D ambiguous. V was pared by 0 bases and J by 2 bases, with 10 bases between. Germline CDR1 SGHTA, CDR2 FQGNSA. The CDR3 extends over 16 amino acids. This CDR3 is CASSLAPTSNTGELFF. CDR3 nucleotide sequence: TGTGCCAGCAGCTTAGCGCCGACATCAAACACCGGGGAGCTGTTTTTT.

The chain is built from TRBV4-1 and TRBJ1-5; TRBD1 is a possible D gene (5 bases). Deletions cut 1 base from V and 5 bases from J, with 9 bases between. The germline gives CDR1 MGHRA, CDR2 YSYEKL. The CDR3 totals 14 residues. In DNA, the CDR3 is TGCGCCAGCAGCCAAGGGGGCCCCCATCAGCCCCAGCATTTT. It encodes CASSQGGPHQPQHF.

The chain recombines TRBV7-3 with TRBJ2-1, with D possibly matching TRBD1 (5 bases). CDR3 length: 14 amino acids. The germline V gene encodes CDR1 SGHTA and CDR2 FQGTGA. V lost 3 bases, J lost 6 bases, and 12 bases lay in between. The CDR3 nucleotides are TGTGCCAGCAGCTTGGGGCTACCGGGCAATGAGCAGTTCTTC. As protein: CASSLGLPGNEQFF.

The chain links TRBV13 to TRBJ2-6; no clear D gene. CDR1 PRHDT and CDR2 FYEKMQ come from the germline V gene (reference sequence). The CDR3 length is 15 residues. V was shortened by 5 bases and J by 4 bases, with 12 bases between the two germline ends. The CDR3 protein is CASSRTPHGANVLTF. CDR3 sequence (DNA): TGTGCCAGCAGCCGAACTCCCCACGGGGCCAACGTCCTGACTTTC.

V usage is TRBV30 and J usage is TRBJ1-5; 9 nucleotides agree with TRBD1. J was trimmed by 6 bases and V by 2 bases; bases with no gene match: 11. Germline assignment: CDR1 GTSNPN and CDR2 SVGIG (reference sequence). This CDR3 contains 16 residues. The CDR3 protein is CAWSRDRAPPSQPQHF. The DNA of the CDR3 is TGTGCCTGGAGTCGGGACAGGGCCCCTCCTAGTCAGCCCCAGCATTTT.

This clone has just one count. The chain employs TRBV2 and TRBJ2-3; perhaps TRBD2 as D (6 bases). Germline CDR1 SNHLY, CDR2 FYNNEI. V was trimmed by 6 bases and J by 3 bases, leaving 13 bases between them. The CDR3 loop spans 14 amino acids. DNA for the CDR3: TGTGCCAGCAGGACTGGGAGGACAACAGATACGCAGTATTTT. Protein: CASRTGRTTDTQYF.

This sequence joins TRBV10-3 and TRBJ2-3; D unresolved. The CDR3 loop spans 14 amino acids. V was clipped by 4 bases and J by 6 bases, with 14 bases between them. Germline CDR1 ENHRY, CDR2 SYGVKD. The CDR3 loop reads CAISVSAPFDTQYF. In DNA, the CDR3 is TGTGCCATCAGTGTCTCGGCCCCTTTCGATACGCAGTATTTT.

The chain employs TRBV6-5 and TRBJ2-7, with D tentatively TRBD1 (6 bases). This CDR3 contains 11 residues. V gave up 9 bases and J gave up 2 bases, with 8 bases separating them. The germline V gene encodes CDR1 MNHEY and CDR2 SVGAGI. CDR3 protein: CASYRAYEQYF. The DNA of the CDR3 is TGTGCCAGTTACAGGGCCTACGAGCAGTACTTC.

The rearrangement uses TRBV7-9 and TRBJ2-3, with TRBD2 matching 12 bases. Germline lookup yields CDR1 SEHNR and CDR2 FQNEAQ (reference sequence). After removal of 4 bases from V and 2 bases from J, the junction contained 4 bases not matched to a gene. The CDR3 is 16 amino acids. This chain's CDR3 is CASSSGLAGYTDTQYF. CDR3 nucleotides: TGTGCCAGCAGCTCCGGACTAGCGGGATACACAGATACGCAGTATTTT.

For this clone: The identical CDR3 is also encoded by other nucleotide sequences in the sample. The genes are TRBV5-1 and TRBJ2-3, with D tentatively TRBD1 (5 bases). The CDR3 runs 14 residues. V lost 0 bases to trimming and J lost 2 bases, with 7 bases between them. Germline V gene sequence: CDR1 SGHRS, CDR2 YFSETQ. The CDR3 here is CASSLGGYTDTQYF. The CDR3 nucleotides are TGCGCCAGCAGCTTGGGGGGCTACACAGATACGCAGTATTTT. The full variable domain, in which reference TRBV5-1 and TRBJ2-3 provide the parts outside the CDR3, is KAGVTQTPRYLIKTRGQQVTLSCSPISGHRSVSWYQQTPGQGLQFLFEYFSETQRNKGNFPGRFSGRQFSNSRSEMNVSTLELGDSALYLCASSLGGYTDTQYFGPGTRLTVL.

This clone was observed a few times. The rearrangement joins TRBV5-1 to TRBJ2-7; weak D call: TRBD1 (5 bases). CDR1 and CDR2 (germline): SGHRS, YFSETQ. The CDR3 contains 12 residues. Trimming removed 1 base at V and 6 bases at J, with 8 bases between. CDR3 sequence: CASSLSGREQYF. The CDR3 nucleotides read TGCGCCAGCAGCTTGTCAGGGCGCGAGCAGTACTTC.